The sequence of this T cell receptor beta chain was determined in a study of HIV-infected patients and healthy controls. Whole-study findings and limits: HLA types of the donors remained undetermined. HIV+ repertoires were severely depleted of MAIT alpha-chain CDR3s, unlike healthy controls.

This clonotype has more than one count but fewer than ten. The target antigen is unknown. Reverse transcription used approximately 500 ng RNA and constant-region primers for alpha and beta. Using multiplexing indices, alpha and beta chain libraries were generated apart by chain-specific third strand synthesis. In TCRdb, the 5' RACE reads were re-called with MiXCR into one record per CDR3 protein. The sample contains some 19,000 distinct CDR3 sequences, roughly 9.1% of which appear only once. Whole blood was used without fractionation, so all unsorted peripheral T cells were included. CDR1 is SGHRS and CDR2 is YFSETQ in the germline V gene. The CDR3 runs 13 residues. The germline V and J ends were trimmed by 5 bases and 6 bases, with 14 bases remaining between them.

This TCR derives from an adult in good health. The rearrangement uses TRBV5-1 and TRBJ1-2, with D possibly TRBD1 on 6 matching bases. Material for sequencing was blood. The CDR3 loop is CASSPGGGHGYTF. For the CDR3, the DNA is TGCGCCAGCAGTCCTGGTGGGGGCCATGGCTACACCTTC.